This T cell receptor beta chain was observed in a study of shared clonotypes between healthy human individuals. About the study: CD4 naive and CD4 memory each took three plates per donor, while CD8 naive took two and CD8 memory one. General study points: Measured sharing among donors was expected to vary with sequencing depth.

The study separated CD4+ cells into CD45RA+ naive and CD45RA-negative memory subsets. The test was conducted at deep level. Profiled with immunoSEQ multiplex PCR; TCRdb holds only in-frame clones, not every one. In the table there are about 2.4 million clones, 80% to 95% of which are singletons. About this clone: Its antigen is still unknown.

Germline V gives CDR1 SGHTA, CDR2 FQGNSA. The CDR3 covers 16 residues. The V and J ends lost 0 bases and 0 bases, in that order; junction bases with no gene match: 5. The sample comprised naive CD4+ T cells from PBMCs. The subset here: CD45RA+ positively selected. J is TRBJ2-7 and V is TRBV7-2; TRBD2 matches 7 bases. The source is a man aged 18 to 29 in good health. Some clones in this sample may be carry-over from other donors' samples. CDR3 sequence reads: CASSLAVGRSSYEQYF. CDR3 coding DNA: TGTGCCAGCAGCTTAGCAGTCGGGAGGAGCTCCTACGAGCAGTACTTC.